This T cell receptor (beta chain) was identified during a study of sequential checkpoint blockade in melanoma. The germline gives CDR1 SGHVS, CDR2 FNYEAQ. Trimming pared 5 bases from V and 7 bases from J, leaving 11 bases between. The CDR3 length is 13 residues. The table came from immunoSEQ multiplex PCR; TCRdb's copy has only in-frame clones and leaves some out. This table has tens of thousands of clones, around nine tenths appearing once. Treatment given: randomized to nivolumab then ipilimumab (arm A) or the reverse (arm B). No patient had prior DNA-damaging chemotherapy. This clonotype originated in a human donor with melanoma. The chain carries TRBV7-6 and TRBJ2-2; D is undetermined. Here the sequenced sample was CD8+ T cells sorted from blood (inferred from file names), taken from a patient given nivolumab and ipilimumab in sequence. The CDR3 DNA sequence: TGTGCCAGCAGCCCCCACCCAGGCGGGGAGCTGTTTTTT. Translating gives CASSPHPGGELFF.